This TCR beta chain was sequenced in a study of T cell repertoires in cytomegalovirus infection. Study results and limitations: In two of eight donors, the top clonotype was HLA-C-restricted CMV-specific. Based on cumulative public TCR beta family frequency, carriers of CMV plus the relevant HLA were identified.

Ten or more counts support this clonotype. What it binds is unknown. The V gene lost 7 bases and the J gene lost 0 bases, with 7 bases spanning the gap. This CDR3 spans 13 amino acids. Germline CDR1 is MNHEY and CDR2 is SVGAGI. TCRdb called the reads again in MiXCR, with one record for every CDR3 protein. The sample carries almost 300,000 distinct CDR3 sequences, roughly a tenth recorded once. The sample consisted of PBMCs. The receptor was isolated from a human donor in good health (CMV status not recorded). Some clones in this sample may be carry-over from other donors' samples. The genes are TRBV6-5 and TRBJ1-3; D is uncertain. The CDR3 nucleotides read TGTGCCAGCACCCGGGCCTCTGGAAACACCATATATTTT. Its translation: CASTRASGNTIYF.